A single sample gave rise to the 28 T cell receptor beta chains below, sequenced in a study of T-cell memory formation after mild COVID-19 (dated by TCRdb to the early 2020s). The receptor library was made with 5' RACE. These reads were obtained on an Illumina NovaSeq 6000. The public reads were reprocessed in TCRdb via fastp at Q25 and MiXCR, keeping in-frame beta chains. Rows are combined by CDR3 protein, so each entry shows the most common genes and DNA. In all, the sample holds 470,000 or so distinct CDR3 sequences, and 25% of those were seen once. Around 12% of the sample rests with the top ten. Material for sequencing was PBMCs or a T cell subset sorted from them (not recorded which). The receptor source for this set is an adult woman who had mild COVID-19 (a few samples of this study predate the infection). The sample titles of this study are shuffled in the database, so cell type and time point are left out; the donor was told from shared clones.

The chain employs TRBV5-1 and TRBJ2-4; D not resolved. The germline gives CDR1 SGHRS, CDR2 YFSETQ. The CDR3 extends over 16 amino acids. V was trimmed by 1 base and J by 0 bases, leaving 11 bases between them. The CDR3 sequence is CASSLSGSLAKNIQYF. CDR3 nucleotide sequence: TGCGCCAGCAGCTTGAGTGGCAGCCTAGCCAAAAACATTCAGTACTTC.

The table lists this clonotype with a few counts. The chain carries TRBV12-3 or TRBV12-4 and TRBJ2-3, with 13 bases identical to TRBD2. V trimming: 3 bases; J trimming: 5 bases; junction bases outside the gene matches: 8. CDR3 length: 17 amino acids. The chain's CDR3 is CASSLQSGLAGLDTQYF. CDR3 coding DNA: TGTGCCAGCAGTTTGCAATCGGGACTAGCGGGGTTAGATACGCAGTATTTT.

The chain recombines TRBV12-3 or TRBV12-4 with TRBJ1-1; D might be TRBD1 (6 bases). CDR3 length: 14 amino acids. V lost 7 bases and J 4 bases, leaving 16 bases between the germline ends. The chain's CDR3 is CASITGGASTEAFF. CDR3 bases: TGTGCCAGCATTACGGGGGGGGCGAGCACTGAAGCTTTCTTT.

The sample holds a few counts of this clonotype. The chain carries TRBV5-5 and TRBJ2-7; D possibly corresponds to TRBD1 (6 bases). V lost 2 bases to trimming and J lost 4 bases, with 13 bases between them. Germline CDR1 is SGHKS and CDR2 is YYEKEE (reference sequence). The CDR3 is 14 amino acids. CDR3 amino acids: CASSLTGQLYEQYF. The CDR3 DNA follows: TGTGCCAGCAGCTTAACCGGACAGCTATACGAGCAGTACTTC.

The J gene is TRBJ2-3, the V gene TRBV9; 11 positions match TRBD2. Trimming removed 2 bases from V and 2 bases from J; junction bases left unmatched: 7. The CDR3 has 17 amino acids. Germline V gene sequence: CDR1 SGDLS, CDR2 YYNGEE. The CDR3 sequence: CASSVGGLAAFTDTQYF. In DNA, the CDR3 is TGTGCCAGCAGCGTGGGGGGACTAGCGGCCTTCACAGATACGCAGTATTTT.

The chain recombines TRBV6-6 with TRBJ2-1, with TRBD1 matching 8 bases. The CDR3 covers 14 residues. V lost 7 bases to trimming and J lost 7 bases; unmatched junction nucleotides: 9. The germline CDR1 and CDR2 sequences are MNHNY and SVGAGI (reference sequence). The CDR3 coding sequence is TGTGCCAGCAATAACGCCCAGGGGGCGAATGAGCAGTTCTTC. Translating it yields CASNNAQGANEQFF.

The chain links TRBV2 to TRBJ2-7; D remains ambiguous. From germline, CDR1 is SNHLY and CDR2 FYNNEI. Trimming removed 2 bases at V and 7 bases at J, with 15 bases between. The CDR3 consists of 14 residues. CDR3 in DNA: TGTGCCAGCAGTGAAACATATACCTCCTTGGAGCAGTACTTC. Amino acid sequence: CASSETYTSLEQYF.

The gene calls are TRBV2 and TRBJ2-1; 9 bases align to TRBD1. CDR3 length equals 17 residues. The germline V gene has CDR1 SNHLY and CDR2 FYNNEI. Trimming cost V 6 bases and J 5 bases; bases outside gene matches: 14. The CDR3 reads CASSGGYRGLEHNEQFF. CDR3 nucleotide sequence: TGTGCCAGCAGCGGGGGGTACAGGGGGCTTGAGCACAATGAGCAGTTCTTC.

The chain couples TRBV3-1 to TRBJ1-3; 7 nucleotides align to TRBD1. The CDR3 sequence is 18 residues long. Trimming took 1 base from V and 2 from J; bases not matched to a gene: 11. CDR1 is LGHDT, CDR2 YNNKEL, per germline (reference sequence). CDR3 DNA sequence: TGTGCCAGCAGCCAAGGCCGAGACAGGGTCGGGGCTGGAAACACCATATATTTT. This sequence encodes CASSQGRDRVGAGNTIYF.

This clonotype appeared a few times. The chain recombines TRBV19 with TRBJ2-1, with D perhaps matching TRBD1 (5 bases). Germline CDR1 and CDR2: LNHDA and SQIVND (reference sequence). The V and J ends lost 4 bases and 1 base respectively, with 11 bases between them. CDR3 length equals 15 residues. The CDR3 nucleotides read TGTGCCAGTAGTACTGTCGCAGGGTCCTACAATGAGCAGTTCTTC. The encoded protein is CASSTVAGSYNEQFF.

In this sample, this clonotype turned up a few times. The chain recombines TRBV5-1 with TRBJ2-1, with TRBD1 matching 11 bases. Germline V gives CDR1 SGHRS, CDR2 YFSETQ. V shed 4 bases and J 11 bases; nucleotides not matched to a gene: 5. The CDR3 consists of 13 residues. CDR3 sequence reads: CASSVVDRGQQFF. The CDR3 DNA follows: TGCGCCAGCAGCGTCGTGGACAGGGGGCAGCAGTTCTTC.

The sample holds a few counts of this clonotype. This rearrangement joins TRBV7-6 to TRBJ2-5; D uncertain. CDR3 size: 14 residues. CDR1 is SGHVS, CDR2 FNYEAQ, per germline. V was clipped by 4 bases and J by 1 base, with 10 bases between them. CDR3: CASSSKNFQETQYF. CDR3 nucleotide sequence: TGTGCCAGCAGCTCTAAAAACTTCCAAGAGACCCAGTACTTC.

The CDR3 bases are TGTGCCACCAGTGGGGGACTTTCCTACGAGCAGTACTTC. Its protein is CATSGGLSYEQYF. The chain is built from TRBV24-1 and TRBJ2-7, with TRBD2 as a possible D gene (6 bases). There are 13 residues in the CDR3. The V end was cut by 5 bases, the J end by 1 base, with 8 bases between. Per germline, CDR1 KGHDR and CDR2 SFDVKD.

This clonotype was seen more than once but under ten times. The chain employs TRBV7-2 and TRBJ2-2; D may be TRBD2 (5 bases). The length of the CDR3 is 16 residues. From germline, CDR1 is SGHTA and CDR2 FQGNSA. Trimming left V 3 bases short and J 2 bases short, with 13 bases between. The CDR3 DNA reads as TGTGCCAGCAGCTTTCCGATCGGGGAAAACACCGGGGAGCTGTTTTTT. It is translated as CASSFPIGENTGELFF.

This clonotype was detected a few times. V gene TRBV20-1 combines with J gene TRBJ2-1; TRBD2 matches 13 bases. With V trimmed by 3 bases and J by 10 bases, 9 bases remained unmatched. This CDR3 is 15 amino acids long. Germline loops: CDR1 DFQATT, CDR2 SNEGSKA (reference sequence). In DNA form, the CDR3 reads TGCAGTGCTAGCATAGGACTAGCGGGAGAGGGGGAGCAGTTCTTC. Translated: CSASIGLAGEGEQFF.

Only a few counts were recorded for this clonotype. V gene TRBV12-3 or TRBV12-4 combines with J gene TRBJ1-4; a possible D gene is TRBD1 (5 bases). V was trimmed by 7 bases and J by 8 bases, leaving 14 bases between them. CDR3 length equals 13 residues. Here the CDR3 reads CASTQGLLEKLFF. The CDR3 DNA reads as TGTGCCAGCACGCAGGGTCTTTTGGAAAAACTGTTTTTT.

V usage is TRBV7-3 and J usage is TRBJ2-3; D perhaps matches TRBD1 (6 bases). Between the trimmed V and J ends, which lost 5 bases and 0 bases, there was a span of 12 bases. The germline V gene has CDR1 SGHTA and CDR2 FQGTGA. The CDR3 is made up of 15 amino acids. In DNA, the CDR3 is TGTGCCAGCAGCCGGACAGCCGCTAGCACAGATACGCAGTATTTT. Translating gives CASSRTAASTDTQYF.

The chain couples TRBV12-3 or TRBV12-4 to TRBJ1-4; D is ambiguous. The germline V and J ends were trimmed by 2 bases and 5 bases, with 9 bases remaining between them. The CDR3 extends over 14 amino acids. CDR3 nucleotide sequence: TGTGCCAGCAGTTTACGGGTATCGAATGAAAAACTGTTTTTT. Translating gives CASSLRVSNEKLFF.

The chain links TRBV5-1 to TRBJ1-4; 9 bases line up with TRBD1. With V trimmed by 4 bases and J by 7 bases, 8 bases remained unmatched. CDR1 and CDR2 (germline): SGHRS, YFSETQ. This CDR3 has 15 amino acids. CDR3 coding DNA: TGCGCCAGCAGCCTTGACGGGACAGGGACTGAAAAACTGTTTTTT. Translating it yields CASSLDGTGTEKLFF.

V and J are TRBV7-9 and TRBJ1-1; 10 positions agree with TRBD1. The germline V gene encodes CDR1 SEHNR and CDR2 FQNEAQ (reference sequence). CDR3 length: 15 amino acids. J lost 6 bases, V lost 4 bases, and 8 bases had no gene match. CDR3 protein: CASSSRQGASAEAFF. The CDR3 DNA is TGTGCCAGCAGCTCCAGACAGGGGGCGAGCGCTGAAGCTTTCTTT.

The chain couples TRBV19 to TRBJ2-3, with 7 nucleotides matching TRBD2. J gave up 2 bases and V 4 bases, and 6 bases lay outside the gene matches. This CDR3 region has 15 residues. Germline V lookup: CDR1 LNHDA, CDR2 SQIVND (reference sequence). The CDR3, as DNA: TGTGCCAGTAGTACGACTAGCCCTCCCACAGATACGCAGTATTTT. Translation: CASSTTSPPTDTQYF.

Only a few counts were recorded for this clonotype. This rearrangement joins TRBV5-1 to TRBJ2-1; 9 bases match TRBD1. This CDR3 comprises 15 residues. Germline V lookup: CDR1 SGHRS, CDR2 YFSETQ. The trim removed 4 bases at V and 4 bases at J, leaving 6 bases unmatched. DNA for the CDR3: TGCGCCAGCAGCGTGGGGGACAGGGCTTACAATGAGCAGTTCTTC. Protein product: CASSVGDRAYNEQFF. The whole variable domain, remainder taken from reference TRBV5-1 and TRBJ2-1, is KAGVTQTPRYLIKTRGQQVTLSCSPISGHRSVSWYQQTPGQGLQFLFEYFSETQRNKGNFPGRFSGRQFSNSRSEMNVSTLELGDSALYLCASSVGDRAYNEQFFGPGTRLTVL.

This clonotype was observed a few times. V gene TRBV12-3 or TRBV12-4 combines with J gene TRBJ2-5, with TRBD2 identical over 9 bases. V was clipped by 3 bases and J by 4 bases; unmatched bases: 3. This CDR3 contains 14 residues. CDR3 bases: TGTGCCAGCAGTTTGCGGGGGGGAGGAGAGACCCAGTACTTC. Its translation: CASSLRGGGETQYF.

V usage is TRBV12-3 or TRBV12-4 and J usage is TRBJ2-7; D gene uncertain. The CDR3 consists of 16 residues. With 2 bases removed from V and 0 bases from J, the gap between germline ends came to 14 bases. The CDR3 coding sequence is TGTGCCAGCAGTTTATCGGTGGGGATACACTCCTACGAGCAGTACTTC. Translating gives CASSLSVGIHSYEQYF.

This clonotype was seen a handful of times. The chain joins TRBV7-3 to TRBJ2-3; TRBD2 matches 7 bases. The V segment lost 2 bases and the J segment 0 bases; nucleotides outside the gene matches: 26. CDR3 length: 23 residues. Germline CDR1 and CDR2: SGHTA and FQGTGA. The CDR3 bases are TGTGCCAGCAGCTTAGGGAGCCGCGGGAGTTGGGATCTAGCGAGCTCGAGCACAGATACGCAGTATTTT. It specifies CASSLGSRGSWDLASSSTDTQYF. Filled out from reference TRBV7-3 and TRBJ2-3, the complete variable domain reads GAGVSQTPSNKVTEKGKYVELRCDPISGHTALYWYRQSLGQGPEFLIYFQGTGAADDSGLPNDRFFAVRPEGSVSTLKIQRTERGDSAVYLCASSLGSRGSWDLASSSTDTQYFGPGTRLTVL.

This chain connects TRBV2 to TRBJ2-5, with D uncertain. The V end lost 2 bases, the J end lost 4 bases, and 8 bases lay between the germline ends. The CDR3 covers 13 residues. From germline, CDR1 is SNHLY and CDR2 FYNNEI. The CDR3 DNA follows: TGTGCCAGCAGTGAAATCATTGGAGAGACCCAGTACTTC. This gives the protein CASSEIIGETQYF. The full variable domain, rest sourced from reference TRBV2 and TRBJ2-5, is EPEVTQTPSHQVTQMGQEVILRCVPISNHLYFYWYRQILGQKVEFLVSFYNNEISEKSEIFDDQFSVERPDGSNFTLKIRSTKLEDSAMYFCASSEIIGETQYFGPGTRLLVL.

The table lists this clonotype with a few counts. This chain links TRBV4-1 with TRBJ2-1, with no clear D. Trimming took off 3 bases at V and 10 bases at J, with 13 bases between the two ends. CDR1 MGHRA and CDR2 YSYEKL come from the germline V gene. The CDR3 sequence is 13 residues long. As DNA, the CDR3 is TGCGCCAGCAGCCAGATGCAGCGCCAGGAGCAGTTCTTC. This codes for CASSQMQRQEQFF.

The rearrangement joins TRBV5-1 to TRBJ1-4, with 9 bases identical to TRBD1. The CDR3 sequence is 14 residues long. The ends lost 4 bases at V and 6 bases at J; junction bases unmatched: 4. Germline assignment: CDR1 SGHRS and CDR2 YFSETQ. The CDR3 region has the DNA TGCGCCAGCAGCGACTGGACAGGGGATGAAAAACTGTTTTTT. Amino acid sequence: CASSDWTGDEKLFF.